In its sample, the clone carrying this T cell receptor (beta chain) was seen many times. Germline CDR1 is SGHTA and CDR2 is FQGNSA. The CDR3 spans 14 residues. V trimming: 6 bases; J trimming: 2 bases; junction bases outside the gene matches: 4. The data are from a study of T cell repertoires in cytomegalovirus infection. One entry per CDR3 protein, called by TCRdb with MiXCR from the reads. The table lists about 740,000 distinct CDR3 sequences, less than 40% of them singletons. The receptor's source is a human donor in good health (CMV status not recorded). Some clones in this sample may be carry-over from other donors' samples. Sequences were obtained from PBMCs. V and J are TRBV7-2 and TRBJ1-5; 7 bases match TRBD1. In DNA form, the CDR3 reads TGTGCCAGCAGATCCACAGGGGGCAATCAGCCCCAGCATTTT. Translating gives CASRSTGGNQPQHF.